These 24 T cell receptor beta chains share one sample of origin, sequenced in a study of blood T cell repertoires in COVID-19. Repertoires were generated with immunoSEQ multiplex PCR, while TCRdb's copy carries only in-frame clones and drops some. The profile shows more than 90,000 clones, roughly 85% of them singletons. Sequenced sample: peripheral blood. These receptors originate from a middle-aged man with acute or convalescent COVID-19.

The V gene is TRBV6-4, the J gene TRBJ2-1; 12 nucleotides match TRBD2. Trimming removed 8 bases from V and 8 bases from J; junction bases left unmatched: 7. This CDR3 comprises 14 residues. In germline, CDR1 is MRHNA, CDR2 SNTAGT. CDR3 coding DNA: TGTGCCAGCGGGACTAGCGGGTACCCTCATGAGCAGTTCTTC. Amino acid sequence: CASGTSGYPHEQFF.

This clone was seen just once. The chain links TRBV19 to TRBJ2-3, with 8 bases aligning to TRBD2. Germline CDR1 LNHDA, CDR2 SQIVND (reference sequence). The trim removed 4 bases at V and 5 bases at J, leaving 5 bases unmatched. The CDR3 is 14 amino acids. CDR3 residues: CASSTGGVVDTQYF. As DNA, the CDR3 is TGTGCCAGTAGTACCGGGGGGGTGGTAGATACGCAGTATTTT.

The V gene is TRBV9, the J gene TRBJ1-5, with TRBD1 matching 11 bases. Germline CDR1 SGDLS, CDR2 YYNGEE. The V segment lost 6 bases and the J segment 3 bases; nucleotides outside the gene matches: 11. This CDR3 is 17 amino acids long. The CDR3 region is CASTRRGTGGINQPQHF. For the CDR3, the DNA is TGTGCCAGCACCCGTAGAGGGACAGGGGGTATCAATCAGCCCCAGCATTTT.

This clone was recorded only once. CDR3 sequence (DNA): TGCAGTGCTAGTATTATCTCTAACTATGGCTACACCTTC. Its translation is CSASIISNYGYTF. This chain connects TRBV20-1 to TRBJ1-2; D is unresolved. The germline V gene encodes CDR1 DFQATT and CDR2 SNEGSKA (reference sequence). V lost 3 bases, J lost 0 bases, and 8 bases lay in between. This CDR3 comprises 13 residues.

This chain joins TRBV7-2 and TRBJ2-1; 10 nucleotides line up with TRBD2. The germline CDR1 and CDR2 sequences are SGHTA and FQGNSA. V gave up 5 bases and J gave up 3 bases; unmatched junction bases: 10. The CDR3 spans 17 residues. The CDR3 DNA sequence: TGTGCCAGCAGCCCCCCCCTAGGACTAGCGGACTACAATGAGCAGTTCTTC. Translation gives CASSPPLGLADYNEQFF.

This clone has at least ten counts. The rearrangement links TRBV6-4 to TRBJ2-1; D remains ambiguous. This CDR3 has 13 residues. The germline V and J ends were trimmed by 4 bases and 5 bases, with 9 bases remaining between them. CDR1 is MRHNA and CDR2 is SNTAGT in the germline V gene. CDR3 coding DNA: TGTGCCAGCAGTGCTGTAGTGAACAATGAGCAGTTCTTC. It is translated as CASSAVVNNEQFF.

The chain has TRBV9 and TRBJ1-2; perhaps TRBD1 as D (5 bases). CDR1 SGDLS and CDR2 YYNGEE come from the germline V gene. The V end lost 0 bases, the J end lost 0 bases, and 9 bases lay between the germline ends. The CDR3 covers 15 residues. CDR3 sequence (DNA): TGTGCCAGCAGCGTAGACAGGTACCCTAACTATGGCTACACCTTC. Translated, it gives CASSVDRYPNYGYTF.

In this sample, this clone turned up once. J is TRBJ2-1 and V is TRBV11-2, with TRBD2 as a possible D gene (5 bases). CDR1 and CDR2 from the germline V gene are SGHAT and FQNNGV. CDR3 length: 17 residues. Trimming stripped 4 bases from V and 5 bases from J, with 21 bases between. Here the CDR3 DNA reads TGTGCCAGCAGCTCCAATCGGAGAGCGGACTTAAACAATGAGCAGTTCTTC. It is translated as CASSSNRRADLNNEQFF.

The chain uses TRBV13 and TRBJ2-3, with 7 bases fitting TRBD2. The J segment lost 5 bases and the V segment lost 4 bases, leaving 9 bases of the junction unmatched. This CDR3 is 15 amino acids long. Germline CDR1 and CDR2: PRHDT and FYEKMQ (reference sequence). Here the CDR3 DNA reads TGTGCCAGCAGCTCTCCAAGGGGAGGGAGAGATACGCAGTATTTT. This encodes CASSSPRGGRDTQYF.

The chain links TRBV5-6 to TRBJ1-2; D is undetermined. Germline V gene sequence: CDR1 SGHDT, CDR2 YYEEEE. The germline V and J ends were trimmed by 4 bases and 8 bases, with 18 bases remaining between them. This CDR3 spans 14 amino acids. CDR3 sequence (DNA): TGTGCCAGCAGCAACTGGCCGGGAAGAGGAGGCTACACCTTC. Translating gives CASSNWPGRGGYTF.

Points on this clone: The sample contains more than one DNA sequence encoding this CDR3. This chain links TRBV11-2 with TRBJ2-5; D is possibly TRBD1 (5 bases). Germline values: CDR1 SGHAT, CDR2 FQNNGV. This CDR3 is built from 16 residues. The ends were cut back, 0 bases at V and 4 bases at J, with 15 bases in the middle. In DNA, the CDR3 is TGTGCCAGCAGCTTAGATTGGGCCTCAGGGCGAGAGACCCAGTACTTC. Its protein is CASSLDWASGRETQYF.

For this clone: The junction differs from germline at one of its ends, possibly a read error. The J gene is TRBJ2-7, the V gene TRBV3-1 (or the pseudogene TRBV3-2); 13 bases align to TRBD2. This CDR3 comprises 15 residues. Germline V gene sequence: CDR1 LGHDT, CDR2 YNNKEL (reference sequence). The CDR3 bases are TGTGCCGGCAGTCAGGGGACTAGCGGGAACTACGAGCAGTACTTC. Translated, it gives CAGSQGTSGNYEQYF.

The chain employs TRBV12-3 or TRBV12-4 and TRBJ1-1; D possibly corresponds to TRBD1 (6 bases). Trimming shortened V by 3 bases and J by 5 bases, and 10 bases separated the two germline ends. CDR3 size: 13 residues. The CDR3 protein is CASSFQGITEAFF. CDR3 sequence (DNA): TGTGCCAGCAGTTTTCAGGGGATTACTGAAGCTTTCTTT.

The chain links TRBV7-2 to TRBJ2-5; 13 bases line up with TRBD2. V lost 5 bases and J lost 3; bases outside the gene matches: 6. Germline V gene lookup returns CDR1 SGHTA and CDR2 FQGNSA. This CDR3 is 16 amino acids long. The CDR3 DNA reads TGTGCCAGCAGCCCCCGGACTAGCGGGGGCAAAGAGACCCAGTACTTC. Translation: CASSPRTSGGKETQYF. The whole variable domain, remainder taken from reference TRBV7-2 and TRBJ2-5, is GAGVSQSPSNKVTEKGKDVELRCDPISGHTALYWYRQSLGQGLEFLIYFQGNSAPDKSGLPSDRFSAERTGGSVSTLTIQRTQQEDSAVYLCASSPRTSGGKETQYFGPGTRLLVL.

The table lists this clone with a few counts. The rearrangement joins TRBV28 to TRBJ1-1, with TRBD1 as a possible D gene (6 bases). The ends were cut back, 6 bases at V and 4 bases at J, with 18 bases in the middle. Germline V gives CDR1 MDHEN, CDR2 SYDVKM. The CDR3 is 15 residues long. The CDR3 sequence: CASSRRGARGTEAFF. The CDR3, as DNA: TGTGCCAGCAGCCGCCGGGGGGCGCGGGGCACTGAAGCTTTCTTT. Looking up the rest from reference TRBV28 and TRBJ1-1 gives the full variable domain: DVKVTQSSRYLVKRTGEKVFLECVQDMDHENMFWYRQDPGLGLRLIYFSYDVKMKEKGDIPEGYSVSREKKERFSLILESASTNQTSMYLCASSRRGARGTEAFFGQGTRLTVV.

The chain is built from TRBV9 and TRBJ2-7, with 8 bases identical to TRBD1. The CDR3 has 14 amino acids. Unmatched junction bases numbered 8, after V lost 4 bases and J lost 5 bases. Germline-derived CDR1 and CDR2 are SGDLS and YYNGEE. CDR3 DNA: TGTGCCAGCAGCCGGACAGGGTCTTTCAACGAGCAGTACTTC. Amino acid sequence: CASSRTGSFNEQYF.

The gene calls are TRBV3-1 (or the pseudogene TRBV3-2) and TRBJ1-2, with D unclear. CDR3 length equals 13 residues. Germline V gives CDR1 LGHDT, CDR2 YNNKEL (reference sequence). Between the trimmed V and J ends, which lost 2 bases and 1 base, there was a span of 5 bases. Written as DNA, the CDR3 is TGTGCCAGCAGCCAACTTCTTAACTATGGCTACACCTTC. Amino acid sequence: CASSQLLNYGYTF.

The CDR3 sequence: CASSPGRGRIPYEQYF. The CDR3 nucleotides read TGTGCCAGCAGTCCCGGCCGGGGTCGGATTCCCTACGAGCAGTACTTC. The rearrangement links TRBV28 to TRBJ2-7, with D possibly matching TRBD2 (5 bases). V was clipped by 5 bases and J by 2 bases, with 19 bases between them. Germline V gene lookup returns CDR1 MDHEN and CDR2 SYDVKM. The CDR3 runs 16 residues.

The CDR3 nucleotides are TGTGCCAGCAGCCCGAGACAGGGATACACAGATACGCAGTATTTT. Residues: CASSPRQGYTDTQYF. The V gene is TRBV3-1 (or the pseudogene TRBV3-2), the J gene TRBJ2-3; 7 bases fit TRBD1. Germline V gene sequence: CDR1 LGHDT, CDR2 YNNKEL (reference sequence). The CDR3 extends over 15 amino acids. V gave up 4 bases and J gave up 2 bases; unmatched junction bases: 6.

The genes are TRBV5-1 and TRBJ2-7; 8 positions match TRBD1. The length of the CDR3 is 14 residues. J gave up 6 bases and V 4 bases, and 9 bases lay outside the gene matches. The germline V gene encodes CDR1 SGHRS and CDR2 YFSETQ. The DNA of the CDR3 is TGCGCCAGCAGCCCGGGACAGGTGGCCAGCGAGCAGTACTTC. This codes for CASSPGQVASEQYF.

The V call is TRBV4-2, the J call TRBJ2-3; 8 bases line up with TRBD2. This CDR3 comprises 16 residues. Germline CDR1 LGHNA, CDR2 YNFKEQ. V gave up 4 bases and J gave up 7 bases; unmatched junction bases: 13. The CDR3 sequence is CASSPGGGSGINTQYF. In DNA, the CDR3 is TGTGCCAGCAGCCCGGGCGGGGGTAGCGGGATAAATACGCAGTATTTT.

The chain joins TRBV1 to TRBJ2-1; the table's D call, TRBD2, was not checked against the DNA. TRBV1 is labeled a pseudogene. The CDR3 has 18 residues. The CDR3 DNA sequence: TGCACCAGCAGCCGCAAAAAGTGGCGGATTGAGGCCTACAATGAGCAGTTCTTC. It yields the protein CTSSRKKWRIEAYNEQFF.

The chain employs TRBV5-4 and TRBJ1-6; a weak D match, TRBD1 (6 bases). The CDR3 is 17 amino acids. V lost 4 bases and J 0 bases, leaving 14 bases between the germline ends. Germline assignment: CDR1 SGHNT and CDR2 YYREEE (reference sequence). This chain's CDR3 is CASSGGHPSSYNSPLHF. The CDR3, as DNA: TGTGCCAGCAGCGGGGGACATCCGAGCTCCTATAATTCACCCCTCCACTTT.

The chain recombines TRBV9 with TRBJ2-5, with D unresolved. Looked up from germline, CDR1 is SGDLS and CDR2 is YYNGEE. V lost 1 base, J lost 2 bases, and 12 bases lay in between. This CDR3 has 15 residues. CDR3 DNA sequence: TGTGCCAGCAGCGTAAGTGCGGCGCGACAAGAGACCCAGTACTTC. Its protein is CASSVSAARQETQYF. The full variable domain, in which reference TRBV9 and TRBJ2-5 provide the parts outside the CDR3, is DSGVTQTPKHLITATGQRVTLRCSPRSGDLSVYWYQQSLDQGLQFLIQYYNGEERAKGNILERFSAQQFPDLHSELNLSSLELGDSALYFCASSVSAARQETQYFGPGTRLLVL.